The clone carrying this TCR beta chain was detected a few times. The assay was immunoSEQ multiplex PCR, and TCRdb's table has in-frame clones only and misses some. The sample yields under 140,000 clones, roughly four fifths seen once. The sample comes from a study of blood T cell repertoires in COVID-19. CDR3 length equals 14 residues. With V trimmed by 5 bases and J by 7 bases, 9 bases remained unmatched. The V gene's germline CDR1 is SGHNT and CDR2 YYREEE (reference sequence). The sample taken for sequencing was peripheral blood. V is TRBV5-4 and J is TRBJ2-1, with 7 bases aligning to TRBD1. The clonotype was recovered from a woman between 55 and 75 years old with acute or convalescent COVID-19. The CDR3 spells CASRQTGNKNEQFF. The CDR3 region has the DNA TGTGCCAGCAGGCAGACAGGGAATAAGAATGAGCAGTTCTTC.